This T cell receptor (beta chain) was sequenced during a study of T-cell memory formation after mild COVID-19 (dated by TCRdb to the early 2020s). In terms of the full investigation: Most TCR sequence clusters were specific to one of the two donors. The cohort comprised two young, previously healthy adult volunteers, one female and one male. T-cell clones expanding and contracting after mild COVID-19 in two donors were tracked by longitudinal TCRalpha and TCRbeta repertoire sequencing.

Ficoll-Paque density gradient centrifugation was the method used to isolate PBMCs. The sample holds many counts of this clonotype. Its recognized antigen is unknown. The sample holds no much larger clone one base away, and base qualities are not on file. Instrument used: Illumina NovaSeq 6000. TCRalpha and TCRbeta cDNA libraries were constructed by 5'RACE with constant-segment primers, with sample barcodes and unique molecular identifiers being introduced. Trizol reagent was used to extract RNA from every sample. Library amplification was performed in two PCR steps, and a second sample barcode and Illumina TruSeq adapters were introduced in the second step. Sequencing of the libraries was done on an Illumina NovaSeq, producing 2 x 150 bp paired-end reads. Turning to the authors' computational methods: The reads were demultiplexed and collapsed into UMI-guided consensus sequences using migec v1.2.7. Using mixcr v2.1.11, the UMI consensuses were aligned to TRA and TRB V and J templates and assembled into clonotypes. A clonotype was counted as expanded or contracted only when both edgeR and NoisET called the clonotype significant, with the noise models trained on biological replicates. For edgeR calls, a false discovery rate-adjusted p below 0.01 and a log2 fold-change threshold of 1 were applied. As an exploratory analysis of dynamics, PCA with hierarchical clustering was applied to max-normalized trajectories of the 1000 most abundant clonotypes. Separately sequenced CD4+ and CD8+ repertoires were used to assign the CD4 or CD8 phenotype of responding clones. TCRdb passed the public sequencing reads through fastp at Q25 and MiXCR, retaining productive beta sequences. Identical CDR3 proteins give one entry, which carries the most common genes and DNA. V and J calls and clone size were set by TCRdb, not the authors. This sample holds roughly 250,000 distinct CDR3 sequences; about a sixth were observed only once. Of the sample, roughly 3.6% falls within the top ten clones.

Points the paper makes about the study in general: Some responding clones were detected in pre-infection memory, which suggested that pre-existing cross-reactive memory T cells had joined the SARS-CoV-2 response. Only two mild cases were covered in the study, and larger cohorts including severe cases with pre-infection samples were considered necessary. Clones that contracted from day 15 to 85 showed balanced CD4/CD8 phenotypes, whereas a second wave of clones that expanded from day 15 to 37 leaned towards CD4+. The second-wave clones that peaked on day 37 were not confirmed to be SARS-CoV-2 specific. Contracting CD4+ clones were found mainly in CM and EM memory subsets, while CD8+ clones were enriched in EMRA.

The TCR sequence derives from a young man who had mild COVID-19 (a few samples of this study predate the infection). The sample titles of this study are shuffled in the database, so cell type and time point are left out; the donor was told from shared clones. Sequenced input: PBMCs or a T cell subset sorted from them (not recorded which).

CDR3 region: CASSYMPNTEAFF. The DNA sequence is given as TGTGCCAGCAGTTATATGCCGAACACTGAAGCTTTCTTT. The V and J genes are TRBV6-6 and TRBJ1-1; confidence is insufficient to name the D gene. The CDR3 runs 13 residues from the cysteine to the phenylalanine. Just the 39-base CDR3 DNA is kept, in frame starting at base 1. V loses 3 bases, J loses 1 base, and the germline ends lie 6 bases apart. From the germline V gene (reference sequence), CDR1 is MNHNY and CDR2 is SVGAGI.